This TCR beta chain is drawn from a study of T cell responses to AZD1222 COVID-19 vaccine (dated by TCRdb to about 2021). For context, the study as a whole: AZD1222 recipients given second doses at about 4 weeks or at about 12 weeks were pooled, since spike-specific TCR depth and breadth were not found to differ between the two schedules. TCR sequencing was performed for 230 to 250 trial participants, of whom roughly 200 were given two doses of AZD1222 and approximately 25 were given two doses of MenACWY control vaccine. Trial participants were enrolled into age subgroups of 18-55, 56-69 and 70-plus years, which contained approximately 150, 30 and 60 TCR-sequenced participants, respectively.

Including the terminal cysteine and phenylalanine, the CDR3 comprises 14 residues. Only the CDR3 region is kept as DNA, spanning 42 bases read in frame from base 1. The germline ends are 15 bases apart after V is trimmed by 6 bases and J by 4 bases. CDR1 and CDR2, looked up from the germline V gene (reference sequence), are MNHEY and SMNVEV. This clone was seen only a few times. Its antigen has not been determined. No clone much larger than this one lies a single base away; base qualities are absent. The intended sense of this specimen's time point label: baseline before first vaccination. Vaccinee samples came from UK trials COV001 and COV002, including a single-blind randomized controlled phase 2/3 trial of AZD1222 (ChAdOx1 nCoV-19) in healthy adults. Trial participant PBMC samples were collected at day 0 and day 28 after the second dose for TCRbeta chain sequencing. On the study overall, not on this receptor specifically: Participants were mostly white British and included more females than males, and it was suggested by the authors that clonal diversity may have been underestimated. After two AZD1222 doses, spike-specific TCR breadth and depth were significantly higher than at day 0 and than in MenACWY recipients. Vaccine-associated CD4 TCRs spanned the whole spike protein, with dominant responses in regions 160-218 and 743-854. The 56-69-year group was small, and its depth increase did not reach significance, likely because of low power. Reportedly, almost half of the unique spike-specific TCRs recognized epitopes lying outside the regions that are mutated in the B.1.351 and B.1.1.7 variants. No day 14 peak-response samples were available, so repertoires were characterized only after the peak T cell response. Only six AZD1222 recipients were SARS-CoV-2 seropositive at baseline, limiting conclusions about previously exposed vaccinees.

The CDR3 regions of human TCRbeta chains were subjected to immunosequencing. Per the source publication's procedure: TCRs in the repertoires were matched against a reference library of SARS-CoV-2-specific TCRs that had been generated with the MIRA antigen-specificity platform. Breadth was defined as the fraction of unique TCRs that were SARS-CoV-2-associated. Depth was defined as the fraction of total T cells that were SARS-CoV-2-associated. Using the MIRA data, each spike-specific TCR was assigned both to the spike region to which the TCR was reactive and to a CD4 or CD8 class. Log10-transformed breadth and depth values were compared by one-way ANOVA with Sidak's multiple comparisons tests. TCRdb holds this immuneACCESS table with in-frame rearrangements only. Some clones are missing; in checked studies, unresolved V genes explain under half, and the rest has no known cause. That table is the source of V, J and clone size, and D and trimming were worked out from the DNA. For this sample the table gives some 62,000 clones, of which roughly 70% were detected only once. The top ten constitute over 11% of the sample.

The sequence was collected from an adult in good health. The source material was peripheral blood, sampled on day 0 of AZD1222 vaccination. The chain is made from TRBV27 and TRBJ1-1, with the D segment identity uncertain. The DNA sequence is given as TGTGCCAGCAGACTCATACCCCTAAGCACTGAAGCTTTCTTT. This translates into CASRLIPLSTEAFF.